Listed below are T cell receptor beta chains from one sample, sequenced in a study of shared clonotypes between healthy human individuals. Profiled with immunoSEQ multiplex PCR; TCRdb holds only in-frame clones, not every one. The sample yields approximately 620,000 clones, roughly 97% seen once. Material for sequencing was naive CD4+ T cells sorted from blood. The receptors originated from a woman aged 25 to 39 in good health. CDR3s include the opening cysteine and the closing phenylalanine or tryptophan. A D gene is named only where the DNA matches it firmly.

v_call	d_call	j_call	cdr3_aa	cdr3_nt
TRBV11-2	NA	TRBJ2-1	CASSLNTGNWDNEQFF	TGTGCCAGCAGCTTGAATACAGGGAACTGGGACAATGAGCAGTTCTTC
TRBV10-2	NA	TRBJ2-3	CASSESYTQYF	TGCGCCAGCAGTGAGTCGTATACGCAGTATTTT
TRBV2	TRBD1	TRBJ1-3	CASSGQGSGNTIYF	TGTGCCAGCAGTGGACAGGGCTCTGGAAACACCATATATTTT
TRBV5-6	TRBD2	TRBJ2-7	CASSLGGTSGRAGQYF	TGTGCCAGCAGCTTGGGTGGGACTAGCGGGAGGGCCGGTCAGTACTTC
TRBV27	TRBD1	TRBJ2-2	CASSHGQGRAGELFF	TGTGCCAGCAGTCACGGACAGGGGCGGGCCGGGGAGCTGTTTTTT
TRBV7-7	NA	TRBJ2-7	CASSSGPWDEQYF	TGTGCCAGCAGCTCCGGCCCTTGGGACGAGCAGTACTTC
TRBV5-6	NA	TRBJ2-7	CASSLVPHEQYF	TGTGCCAGCAGCTTGGTCCCCCACGAGCAGTACTTC
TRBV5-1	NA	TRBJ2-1	CASRNTGKNSYNEQFF	TGCGCCAGCAGAAACACAGGGAAAAACTCCTACAATGAGCAGTTCTTC
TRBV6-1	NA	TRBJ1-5	CASSHPGGVPQPQHF	TGTGCCAGCAGTCACCCCGGAGGGGTCCCGCAGCCCCAGCATTTT
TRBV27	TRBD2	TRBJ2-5	CASSPYPSGNKETQYF	TGTGCCAGCAGTCCCTACCCAAGCGGGAACAAAGAGACCCAGTACTTC
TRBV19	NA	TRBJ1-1	CASKSQGYTEAFF	TGTGCCAGTAAGTCGCAGGGGTACACTGAAGCTTTCTTT
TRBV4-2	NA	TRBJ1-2	CASSQVDKGTGYGYTF	TGTGCCAGCAGCCAAGTAGACAAGGGAACTGGCTATGGCTACACCTTC